Here is one T cell receptor beta chain with its context. This sample stems from a study of cytomegalovirus exposure and HLA in healthy donors. Study background: In an early release, HLA-typed donors contributed some 80 million unique TCR sequences.

Germline-derived CDR1 and CDR2 are SEHNR and FQNEAQ (reference sequence). The V and J ends lost 5 bases and 7 bases, in that order; junction bases with no gene match: 9. The CDR3 is 14 residues long. PCR amplification relied on 60 Vbeta primers (plus 13 Jbeta primers). Clones were sequenced by immunoSEQ multiplex PCR, and TCRdb holds only the in-frame ones, with some missing. The repertoire table contains approximately 93,000 clones. The rearrangement joins TRBV7-9 to TRBJ2-7; 9 bases align to TRBD1. Input material: PBMCs. This receptor was obtained from a woman in her twenties or thirties in good health and CMV-seronegative. The CDR3 spells CASSQNRGQGEQYF. As DNA, the CDR3 is TGTGCCAGCAGCCAAAACAGGGGGCAAGGGGAGCAGTACTTC.